These 20 T cell receptor beta chains were sequenced from one sample in a study of cytomegalovirus exposure and HLA in healthy donors. Repertoires were generated with immunoSEQ multiplex PCR, while TCRdb's copy carries only in-frame clones and drops some. The profile shows approximately 60,000 clones, 93% of them singletons. Sequenced: PBMCs. The receptors shown here come from a woman younger than 30 in good health and CMV-seronegative.

The chain combines TRBV4-3 with TRBJ2-6, with a weak D call TRBD2 (5 bases). The CDR3 runs to 16 residues. Trimming took 0 bases from V and 2 from J, leaving 8 bases between them. Looked up from germline, CDR1 is LGHNA and CDR2 is YSLEER. The CDR3 is CASSQDIGAGANVLTF. CDR3 nucleotide sequence: TGCGCCAGCAGCCAAGATATCGGGGCTGGGGCCAACGTCCTGACTTTC.

The chain links TRBV11-3 to TRBJ2-2, with a weak D call TRBD1 (5 bases). CDR1 and CDR2 (germline): SGHNT, YENEEA. The CDR3 runs 13 residues. V lost 6 bases, J lost 4 bases, and 9 bases lay in between. The chain's CDR3 is CASSQGFTGELFF. CDR3 nucleotide sequence: TGTGCCAGCAGTCAGGGATTCACCGGGGAGCTGTTTTTT.

The rearrangement uses TRBV27 and TRBJ1-2, with D possibly being TRBD1 (5 bases). Germline V gene data show CDR1 as MNHEY and CDR2 as SMNVEV (reference sequence). Trimming shortened V by 5 bases and J by 4 bases, and 20 bases separated the two germline ends. The CDR3 is 16 residues long. The CDR3 reads CASSTFAREGPYGYTF. Here the CDR3 DNA reads TGTGCCAGCAGTACATTTGCCAGGGAGGGGCCCTATGGCTACACCTTC.

The rearrangement uses TRBV5-6 and TRBJ1-1; the D gene is possibly TRBD1 (6 bases). V lost 0 bases to trimming and J lost 7 bases, with 10 bases between them. Germline loops: CDR1 SGHDT, CDR2 YYEEEE. The CDR3 is 13 amino acids. This CDR3 is CASSLGRTVEAFF. The CDR3 region has the DNA TGTGCCAGCAGCTTGGGAAGGACAGTTGAAGCTTTCTTT.

This chain uses TRBV7-8 with TRBJ2-1, with 7 positions matching TRBD2. The V segment lost 5 bases and the J segment 8 bases; nucleotides outside the gene matches: 15. From germline, CDR1 is SGHVS and CDR2 FQNEAQ. The length of the CDR3 is 16 residues. CDR3 sequence reads: CASSPSDGAGAYEQFF. The CDR3 nucleotides read TGTGCCAGCAGCCCGAGCGACGGGGCGGGAGCTTATGAGCAGTTCTTC.

V is TRBV7-2 and J is TRBJ2-1; weak D call: TRBD2 (5 bases). CDR1 is SGHTA, CDR2 FQGNSA, per germline. Deletions cut 2 bases from V and 2 bases from J, with 7 bases between. The CDR3 is 14 residues long. The CDR3 sequence: CASSLRGTYNEQFF. CDR3 nucleotide sequence: TGTGCCAGCAGCTTACGGGGAACCTACAATGAGCAGTTCTTC.

The chain employs TRBV6-5 and TRBJ1-2, with D possibly matching TRBD1 (5 bases). In germline, CDR1 is MNHEY, CDR2 SVGAGI. The CDR3 is made up of 14 amino acids. Trimming shortened V by 0 bases and J by 3 bases, and 8 bases separated the two germline ends. CDR3 DNA sequence: TGTGCCAGCAGTTACTCCCCGACAGACTATGGCTACACCTTC. Amino acids: CASSYSPTDYGYTF.

The chain is built from TRBV25-1 and TRBJ2-7, with D tentatively TRBD1 (5 bases). V was cut by 0 bases and J by 6 bases, with 12 bases left in between. CDR1 MGHDK and CDR2 SYGVNS come from the germline V gene. The CDR3 consists of 14 residues. CDR3: CASSEYMEGVEQYF. The CDR3 DNA follows: TGTGCCAGCAGTGAATACATGGAAGGGGTCGAGCAGTACTTC.

This clone has ten or more counts. The chain joins TRBV14 to TRBJ2-7; a possible D gene is TRBD2 (7 bases). The CDR3 spans 14 residues. Germline lookup yields CDR1 SGHDN and CDR2 FVKESK. Trimming took 3 bases from V and 2 from J, leaving 11 bases between them. CDR3 amino acids: CASSQGGGPYEQYV. CDR3 DNA sequence: TGTGCCAGCAGCCAGGGGGGGGGCCCCTACGAGCAGTACGTC.

The chain links TRBV29-1 to TRBJ1-4, with D uncertain. Trimming took 3 bases from V and 8 from J, leaving 7 bases between them. There are 11 residues in the CDR3. Germline-derived CDR1 and CDR2 are SQVTM and ANQGSEA. The CDR3 is CSVDGGEKLFF. Here the CDR3 DNA reads TGCAGCGTTGACGGAGGCGAAAAACTGTTTTTT.

The rearrangement links TRBV11-3 to TRBJ2-1; D not resolved. Trimming took 4 bases from V and 7 from J, leaving 8 bases between them. This CDR3 has 12 residues. CDR1 and CDR2 from the germline V gene are SGHNT and YENEEA. In DNA, the CDR3 is TGTGCCAGCAGCTCCGGTTGGAATGAGCAGTTCTTC. Protein: CASSSGWNEQFF.

The chain carries TRBV5-8 and TRBJ2-5, with D hard to call. The CDR3 extends over 14 amino acids. Germline V gene sequence: CDR1 SGHTS, CDR2 YDEGEE. Trimming pared 0 bases from V and 0 bases from J, leaving 6 bases between. This chain's CDR3 is CASSLDLDQETQYF. CDR3 sequence (DNA): TGTGCCAGCAGCTTGGACTTAGACCAAGAGACCCAGTACTTC. The full variable domain, its missing parts supplied by reference TRBV5-8 and TRBJ2-5, is EAGVTQSPTHLIKTRGQQATLRCSPISGHTSVYWYQQALGLGLQFLLWYDEGEERNRGNFPPRFSGRQFPNYSSELNVNALELEDSALYLCASSLDLDQETQYFGPGTRLLVL.

The gene calls are TRBV6-6 and TRBJ2-1, with TRBD1 matching 7 bases. The J segment lost 6 bases and the V segment lost 2 bases, leaving 7 bases of the junction unmatched. This CDR3 region has 15 residues. Germline V gene lookup returns CDR1 MNHNY and CDR2 SVGAGI (reference sequence). As DNA, the CDR3 is TGTGCCAGCAGTTACCATGCGACAGGGCCCAATGAGCAGTTCTTC. Translating it yields CASSYHATGPNEQFF.

V gene TRBV5-4 combines with J gene TRBJ2-5; D is ambiguous. Trimming removed 3 bases at V and 2 bases at J, with 2 bases between. Germline lookup yields CDR1 SGHNT and CDR2 YYREEE (reference sequence). This CDR3 is 11 amino acids long. The CDR3, as DNA: TGTGCCAGCAGCTCTCAAGAGACCCAGTACTTC. Its protein product is CASSSQETQYF.

V and J are TRBV18 and TRBJ1-1; tentative D call: TRBD1 (5 bases). The germline gives CDR1 KGHSH, CDR2 LQKENI. This CDR3 is 13 amino acids long. Between the trimmed V and J ends, which lost 2 bases and 7 bases, there was a span of 11 bases. The CDR3 DNA reads TGTGCCAGCTCACCATGGGGCGGAGATGAAGCTTTCTTT. This codes for CASSPWGGDEAFF.

V usage is TRBV5-4 and J usage is TRBJ2-5, with TRBD2 identical over 11 bases. This CDR3 comprises 16 residues. Germline lookup yields CDR1 SGHNT and CDR2 YYREEE (reference sequence). The V gene end was trimmed by 4 bases and the J gene end by 2 bases; junction bases not matched to a gene: 7. CDR3 amino acids: CASSKGASGGQETQYF. CDR3 DNA sequence: TGTGCCAGCAGCAAGGGGGCTAGCGGGGGGCAAGAGACCCAGTACTTC.

V usage is TRBV7-6 and J usage is TRBJ1-5; no firm D call. The germline V and J ends were trimmed by 3 bases and 2 bases, with 5 bases remaining between them. This CDR3 has 13 amino acids. Germline assignment: CDR1 SGHVS and CDR2 FNYEAQ. In DNA form, the CDR3 reads TGTGCCAGCAGCTTCGGGGGCAATCAGCCCCAGCATTTT. Its translation: CASSFGGNQPQHF.

CDR3 nucleotide sequence: TGTGCCAGCTCTCAAACCCCCGGGACAGGGATCTATGGCTACACCTTC. It specifies CASSQTPGTGIYGYTF. The rearrangement joins TRBV18 to TRBJ1-2, with 9 nucleotides matching TRBD1. Germline CDR1 KGHSH, CDR2 LQKENI. Trimming cost V 6 bases and J 4 bases; bases outside gene matches: 12. This CDR3 has 16 amino acids.

The chain is built from TRBV4-1 and TRBJ2-7; TRBD2 matches 11 bases. The CDR3 length is 18 residues. The junction had 13 bases not matched to a gene; V was cut back by 0 bases and J by 6 bases. Germline-derived CDR1 and CDR2 are MGHRA and YSYEKL. Written as DNA, the CDR3 is TGCGCCAGCAGCCAAGATTTTAGCGGGGGGGGCAGTAACGTCGAGCAGTACTTC. It translates to CASSQDFSGGGSNVEQYF.

V and J are TRBV6-4 and TRBJ2-3, with D possibly TRBD2 on 5 matching bases. V was trimmed by 0 bases and J by 2 bases, leaving 12 bases between them. The germline V gene has CDR1 MRHNA and CDR2 SNTAGT. There are 16 residues in the CDR3. The CDR3 is CASSDSSIRDTDTQYF. CDR3 DNA sequence: TGTGCCAGCAGTGACTCGAGTATCCGGGACACAGATACGCAGTATTTT.